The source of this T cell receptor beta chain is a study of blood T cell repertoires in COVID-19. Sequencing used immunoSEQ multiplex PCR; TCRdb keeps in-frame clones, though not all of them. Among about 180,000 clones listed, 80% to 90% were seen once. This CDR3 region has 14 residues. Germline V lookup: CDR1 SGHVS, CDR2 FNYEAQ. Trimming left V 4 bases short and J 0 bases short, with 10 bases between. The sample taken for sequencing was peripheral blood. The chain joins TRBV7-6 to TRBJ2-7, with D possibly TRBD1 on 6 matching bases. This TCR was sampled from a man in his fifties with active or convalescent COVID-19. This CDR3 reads CASSSGQLSYEQYF. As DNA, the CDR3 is TGTGCCAGCAGCTCCGGACAGCTCTCCTACGAGCAGTACTTC.